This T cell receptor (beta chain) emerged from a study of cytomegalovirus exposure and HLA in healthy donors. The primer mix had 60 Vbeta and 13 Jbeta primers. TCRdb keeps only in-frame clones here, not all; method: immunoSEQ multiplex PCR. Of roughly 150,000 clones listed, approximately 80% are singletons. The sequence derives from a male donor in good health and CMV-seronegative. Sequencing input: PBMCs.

CDR3: CASSLEVGGPLYGYTF. The CDR3 region has the DNA TGTGCCAGCAGCTTAGAGGTGGGGGGTCCCCTCTATGGCTACACCTTC. The chain carries TRBV7-9 and TRBJ1-2, with D possibly being TRBD1 (5 bases). This CDR3 has 16 residues. From germline, CDR1 is SEHNR and CDR2 FQNEAQ (reference sequence). Trimming pared 1 base from V and 4 bases from J, leaving 16 bases between.